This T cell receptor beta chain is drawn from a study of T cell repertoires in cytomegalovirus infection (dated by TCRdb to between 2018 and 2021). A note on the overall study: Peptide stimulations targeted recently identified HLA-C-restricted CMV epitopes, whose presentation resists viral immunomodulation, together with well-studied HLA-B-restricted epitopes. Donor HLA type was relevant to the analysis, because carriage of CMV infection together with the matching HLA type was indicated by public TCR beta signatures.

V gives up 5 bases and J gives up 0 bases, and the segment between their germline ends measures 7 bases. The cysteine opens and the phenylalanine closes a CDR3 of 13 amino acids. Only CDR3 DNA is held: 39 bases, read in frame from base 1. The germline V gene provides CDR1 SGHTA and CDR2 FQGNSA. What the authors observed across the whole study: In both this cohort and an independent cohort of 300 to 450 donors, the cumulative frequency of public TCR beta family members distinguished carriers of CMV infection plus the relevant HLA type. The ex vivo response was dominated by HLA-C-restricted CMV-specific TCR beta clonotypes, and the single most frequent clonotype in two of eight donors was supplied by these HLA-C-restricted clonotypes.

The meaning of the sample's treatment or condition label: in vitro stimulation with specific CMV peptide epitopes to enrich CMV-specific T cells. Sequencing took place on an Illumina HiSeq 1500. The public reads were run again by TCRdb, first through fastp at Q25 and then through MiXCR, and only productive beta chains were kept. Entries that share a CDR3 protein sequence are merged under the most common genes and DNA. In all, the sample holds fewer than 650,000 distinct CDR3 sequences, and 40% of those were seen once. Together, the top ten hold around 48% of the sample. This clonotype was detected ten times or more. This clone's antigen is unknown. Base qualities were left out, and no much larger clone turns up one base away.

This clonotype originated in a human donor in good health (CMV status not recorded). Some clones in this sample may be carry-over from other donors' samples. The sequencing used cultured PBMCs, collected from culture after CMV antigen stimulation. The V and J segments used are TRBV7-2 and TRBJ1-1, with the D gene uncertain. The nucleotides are TGTGCCAGCAGCCGGACCGTGAACACTGAAGCTTTCTTT. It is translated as CASSRTVNTEAFF.